This T cell receptor (beta chain) was captured by sequencing in a study of Ad26.COV2.S vaccination and SARS-CoV-2 variants. Across the study: Enrolled in COV1001, the donor was in the Ad26.COV2.S trial arm, which received the vaccine. By the intramuscular route, Ad26.COV2.S was given once, or twice 56 days apart.

Produced via immunoSEQ multiplex PCR; TCRdb's table is partial and in-frame only. This table holds about 330,000 clones, around 90% found once. As to treatment: 19 received Ad26.COV2.S at low or high dose, single or two shots; 5 received placebo; per-sample allocation not given. Sampling was done on day 63 after the first vaccine or placebo injection. Donation was by an adult aged 18-55 years who was in Boston. The study used a vaccine consisting of an Ad26 vector that expressed Wuhan-strain SARS-CoV-2 spike. V lost 0 bases, J lost 0 bases, and 6 bases lay in between. CDR1 is LGHNA and CDR2 is YSLEER in the germline V gene. This CDR3 comprises 15 residues.

The rearrangement links TRBV4-3 to TRBJ1-3; D is ambiguous. The sequenced sample was peripheral blood, obtained in a trial of Ad26.COV2.S vaccine versus placebo. The clonotype comes from a person between 18 and 65 years old who received the Ad26.COV2.S COVID-19 vaccine or a placebo. CDR3 in amino acids: CASSQEGSSGNTIYF. CDR3 DNA: TGCGCCAGCAGCCAAGAAGGGAGCTCTGGAAACACCATATATTTT.